This T cell receptor beta chain was documented in a study of blood T cell repertoires in COVID-19. Overall study context: Sites in the United States, Italy and Spain provided acute and convalescent COVID-19 samples. Sample material is recorded as cDNA or gDNA derived from T cells, B-cell-depleted T cells, or PBMCs.

In the source study's methods: Cell counts per sample came from amplifying reference gene primers. The repertoire was sequenced with immunoSEQ multiplex PCR; TCRdb's copy has only in-frame clones and lacks some. V and J calls and clone size come straight from that table; D and trimming were deduced from the DNA. The profile shows approximately 390,000 clones, around 90% of them singletons. This CDR3 has 13 amino acids. J lost 9 bases, V lost 6 bases, and 7 bases had no gene match. Germline V lookup: CDR1 LNHDA, CDR2 SQIVND (reference sequence). The sample taken for sequencing was peripheral blood. V usage is TRBV19 and J usage is TRBJ2-1; 8 nucleotides agree with TRBD2. This clonotype was obtained from a man between 18 and 35 years old with active or convalescent COVID-19. The CDR3 here is CASRLGGLGEQFF. DNA for the CDR3: TGTGCCAGTAGGCTCGGGGGACTAGGTGAGCAGTTCTTC.